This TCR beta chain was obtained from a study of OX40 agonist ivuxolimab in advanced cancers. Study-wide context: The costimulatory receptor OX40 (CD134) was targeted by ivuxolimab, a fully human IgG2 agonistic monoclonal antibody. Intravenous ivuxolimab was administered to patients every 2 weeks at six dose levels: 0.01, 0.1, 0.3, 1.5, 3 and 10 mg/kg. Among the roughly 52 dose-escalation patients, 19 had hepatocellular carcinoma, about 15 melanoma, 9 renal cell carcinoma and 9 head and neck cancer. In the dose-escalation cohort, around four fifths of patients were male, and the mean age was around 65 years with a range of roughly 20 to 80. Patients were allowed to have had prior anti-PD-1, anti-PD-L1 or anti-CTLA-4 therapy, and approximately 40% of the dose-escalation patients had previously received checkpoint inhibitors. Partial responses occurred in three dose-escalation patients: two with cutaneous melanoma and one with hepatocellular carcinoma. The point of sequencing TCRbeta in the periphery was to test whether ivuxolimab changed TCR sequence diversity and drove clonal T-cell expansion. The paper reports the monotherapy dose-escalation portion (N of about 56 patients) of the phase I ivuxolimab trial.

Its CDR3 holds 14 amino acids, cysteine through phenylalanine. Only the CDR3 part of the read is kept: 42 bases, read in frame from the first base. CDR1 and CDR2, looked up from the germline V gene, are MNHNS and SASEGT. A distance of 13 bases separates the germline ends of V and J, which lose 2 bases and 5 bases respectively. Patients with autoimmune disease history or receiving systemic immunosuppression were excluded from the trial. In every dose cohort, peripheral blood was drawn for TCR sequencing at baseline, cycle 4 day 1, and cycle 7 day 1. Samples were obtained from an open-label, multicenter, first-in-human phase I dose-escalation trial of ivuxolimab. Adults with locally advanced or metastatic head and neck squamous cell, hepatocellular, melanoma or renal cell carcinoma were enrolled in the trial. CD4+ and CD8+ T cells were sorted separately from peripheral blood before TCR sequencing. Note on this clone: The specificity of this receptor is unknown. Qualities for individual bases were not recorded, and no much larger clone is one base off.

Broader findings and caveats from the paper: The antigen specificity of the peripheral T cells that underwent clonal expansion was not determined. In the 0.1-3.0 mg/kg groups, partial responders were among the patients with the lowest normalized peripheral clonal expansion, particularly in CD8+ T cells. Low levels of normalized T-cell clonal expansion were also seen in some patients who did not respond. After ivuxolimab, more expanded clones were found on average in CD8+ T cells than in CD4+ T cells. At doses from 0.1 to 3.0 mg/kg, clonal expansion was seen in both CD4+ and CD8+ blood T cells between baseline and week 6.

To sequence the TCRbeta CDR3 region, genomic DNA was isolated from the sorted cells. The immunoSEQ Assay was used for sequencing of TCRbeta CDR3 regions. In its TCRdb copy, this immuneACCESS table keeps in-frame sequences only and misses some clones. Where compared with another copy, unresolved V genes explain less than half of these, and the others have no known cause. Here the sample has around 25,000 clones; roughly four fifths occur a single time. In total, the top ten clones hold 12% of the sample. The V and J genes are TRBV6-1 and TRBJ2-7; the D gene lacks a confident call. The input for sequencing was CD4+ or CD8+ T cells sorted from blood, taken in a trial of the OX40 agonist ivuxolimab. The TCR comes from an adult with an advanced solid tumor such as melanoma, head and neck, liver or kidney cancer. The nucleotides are TGTGCCAGCAGTGAATCTCGTCCGGGTGACGAGCAGTACTTC. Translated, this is CASSESRPGDEQYF.